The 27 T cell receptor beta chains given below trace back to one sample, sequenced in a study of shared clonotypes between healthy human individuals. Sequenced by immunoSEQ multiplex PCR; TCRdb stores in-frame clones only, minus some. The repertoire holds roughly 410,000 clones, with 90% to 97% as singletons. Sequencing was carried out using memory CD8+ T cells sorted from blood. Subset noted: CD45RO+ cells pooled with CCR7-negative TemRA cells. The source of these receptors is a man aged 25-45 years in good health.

This chain's CDR3 is CARCGCRDGNQPQHF. DNA for the CDR3: TGTGCCCGGTGTGGGTGCAGGGATGGAAATCAGCCCCAGCATTTT. The chain recombines TRBV6-5 with TRBJ1-5; TRBD1 might be the D (5 bases). This CDR3 has 15 residues. Trimming removed 11 bases at V and 4 bases at J, with 21 bases between. CDR1 and CDR2 from the germline V gene are MNHEY and SVGAGI.

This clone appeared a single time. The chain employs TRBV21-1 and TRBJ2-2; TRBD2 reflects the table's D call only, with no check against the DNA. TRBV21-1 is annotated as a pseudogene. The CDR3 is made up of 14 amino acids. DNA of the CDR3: TGTGCCAGCAGCAAATCCTCCGGGACCGGGGAGCTGTTTTTT. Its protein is CASSKSSGTGELFF.

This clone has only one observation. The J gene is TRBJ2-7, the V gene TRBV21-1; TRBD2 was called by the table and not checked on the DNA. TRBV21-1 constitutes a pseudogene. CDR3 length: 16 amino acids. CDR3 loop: CASSKEWGLVPYEQYF. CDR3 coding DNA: TGTGCCAGCAGCAAAGAGTGGGGACTAGTGCCCTACGAGCAGTACTTC.

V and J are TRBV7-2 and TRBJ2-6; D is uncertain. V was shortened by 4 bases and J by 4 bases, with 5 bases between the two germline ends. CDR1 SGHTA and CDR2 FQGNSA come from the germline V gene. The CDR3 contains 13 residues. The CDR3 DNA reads TGTGCCAGCAGCTCACAAGGGGCCAACGTCCTGACTTTC. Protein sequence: CASSSQGANVLTF. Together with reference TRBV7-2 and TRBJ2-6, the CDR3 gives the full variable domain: GAGVSQSPSNKVTEKGKDVELRCDPISGHTALYWYRQSLGQGLEFLIYFQGNSAPDKSGLPSDRFSAERTGGSVSTLTIQRTQQEDSAVYLCASSSQGANVLTFGAGSRLTVL.

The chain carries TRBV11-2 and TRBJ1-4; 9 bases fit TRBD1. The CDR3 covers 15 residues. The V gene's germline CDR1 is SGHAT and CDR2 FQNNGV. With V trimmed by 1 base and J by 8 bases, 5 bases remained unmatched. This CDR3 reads CASSLGPGQGEKLFF. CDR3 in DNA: TGTGCCAGCAGCTTAGGACCGGGACAGGGAGAAAAACTGTTTTTT.

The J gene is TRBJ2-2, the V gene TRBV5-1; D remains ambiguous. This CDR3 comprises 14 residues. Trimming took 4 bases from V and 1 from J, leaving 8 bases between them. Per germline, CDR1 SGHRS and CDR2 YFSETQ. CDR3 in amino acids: CASSMDGNTGELFF. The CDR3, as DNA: TGCGCCAGCAGCATGGACGGGAACACCGGGGAGCTGTTTTTT.

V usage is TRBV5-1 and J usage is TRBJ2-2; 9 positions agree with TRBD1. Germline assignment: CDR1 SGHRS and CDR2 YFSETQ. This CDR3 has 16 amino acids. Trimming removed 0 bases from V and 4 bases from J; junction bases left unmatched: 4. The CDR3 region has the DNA TGCGCCAGCAGCTTGGGACAGGGGGTGGGCACCGGGGAGCTGTTTTTT. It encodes CASSLGQGVGTGELFF. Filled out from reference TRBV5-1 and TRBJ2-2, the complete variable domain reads KAGVTQTPRYLIKTRGQQVTLSCSPISGHRSVSWYQQTPGQGLQFLFEYFSETQRNKGNFPGRFSGRQFSNSRSEMNVSTLELGDSALYLCASSLGQGVGTGELFFGEGSRLTVL.

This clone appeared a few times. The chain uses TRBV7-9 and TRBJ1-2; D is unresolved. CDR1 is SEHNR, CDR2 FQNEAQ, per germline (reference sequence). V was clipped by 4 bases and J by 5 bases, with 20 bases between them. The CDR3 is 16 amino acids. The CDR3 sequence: CASSSPRVLGLYGYTF. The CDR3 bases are TGTGCCAGCAGCTCCCCGCGGGTGTTAGGCCTTTATGGCTACACCTTC.

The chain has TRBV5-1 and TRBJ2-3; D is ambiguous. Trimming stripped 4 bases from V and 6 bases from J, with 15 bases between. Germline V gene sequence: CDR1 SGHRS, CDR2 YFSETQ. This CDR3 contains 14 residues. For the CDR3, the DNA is TGCGCCAGCAGCCCCGGCCAGGAACGGGATACGCAGTATTTT. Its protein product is CASSPGQERDTQYF.

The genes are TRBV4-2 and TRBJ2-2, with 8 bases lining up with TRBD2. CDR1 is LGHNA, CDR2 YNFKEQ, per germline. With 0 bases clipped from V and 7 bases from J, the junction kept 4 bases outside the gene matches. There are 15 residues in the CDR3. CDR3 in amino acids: CASSQEGTRGGELFF. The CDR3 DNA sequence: TGTGCCAGCAGCCAAGAGGGGACTAGAGGCGGGGAGCTGTTTTTT.

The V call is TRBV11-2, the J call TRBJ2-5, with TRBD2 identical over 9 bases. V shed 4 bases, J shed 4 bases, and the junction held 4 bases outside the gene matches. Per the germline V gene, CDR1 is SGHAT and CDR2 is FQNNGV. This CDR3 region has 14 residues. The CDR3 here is CASSSWREGETQYF. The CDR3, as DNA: TGTGCCAGCAGCTCTTGGCGGGAGGGAGAGACCCAGTACTTC.

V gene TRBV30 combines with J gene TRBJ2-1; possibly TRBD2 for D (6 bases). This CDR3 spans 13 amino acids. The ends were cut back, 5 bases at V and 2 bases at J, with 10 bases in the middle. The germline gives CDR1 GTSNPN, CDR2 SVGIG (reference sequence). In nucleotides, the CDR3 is TGTGCCTGGGGGGGGAGCCCCTACAATGAGCAGTTCTTC. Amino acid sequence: CAWGGSPYNEQFF.

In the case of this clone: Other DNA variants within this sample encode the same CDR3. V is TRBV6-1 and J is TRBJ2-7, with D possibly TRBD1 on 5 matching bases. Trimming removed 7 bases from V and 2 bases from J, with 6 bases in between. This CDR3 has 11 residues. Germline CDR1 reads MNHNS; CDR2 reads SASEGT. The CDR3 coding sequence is TGTGCCAGCACAGGGCCCTACGAGCAGTACTTC. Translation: CASTGPYEQYF.

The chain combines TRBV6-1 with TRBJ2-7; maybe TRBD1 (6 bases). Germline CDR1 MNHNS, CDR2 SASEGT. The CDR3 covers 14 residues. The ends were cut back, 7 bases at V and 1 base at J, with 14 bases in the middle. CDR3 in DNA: TGTGCCAGCAAGCCGGACAGTTATTCCTACGAGCAGTACTTC. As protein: CASKPDSYSYEQYF.

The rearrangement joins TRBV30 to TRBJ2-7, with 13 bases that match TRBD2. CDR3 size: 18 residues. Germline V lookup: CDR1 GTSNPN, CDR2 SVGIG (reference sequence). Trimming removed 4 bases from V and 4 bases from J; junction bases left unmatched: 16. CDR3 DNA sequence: TGTGCCTGGACTGGGGACACCGGGACTAGCGGGATGTATTACGAGCAGTACTTC. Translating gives CAWTGDTGTSGMYYEQYF.

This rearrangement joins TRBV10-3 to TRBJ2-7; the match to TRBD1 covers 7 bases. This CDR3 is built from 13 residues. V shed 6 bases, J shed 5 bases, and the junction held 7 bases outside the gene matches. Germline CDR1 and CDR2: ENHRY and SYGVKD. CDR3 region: CAISGDRTNEQYF. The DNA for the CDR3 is TGTGCCATCAGCGGGGACAGAACGAACGAGCAGTACTTC.

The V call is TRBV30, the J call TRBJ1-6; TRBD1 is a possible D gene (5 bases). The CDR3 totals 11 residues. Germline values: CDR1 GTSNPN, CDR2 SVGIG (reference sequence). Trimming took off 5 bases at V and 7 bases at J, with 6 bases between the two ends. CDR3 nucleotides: TGTGCCTGGTCAGGGAATTCACCCCTCCACTTT. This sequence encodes CAWSGNSPLHF. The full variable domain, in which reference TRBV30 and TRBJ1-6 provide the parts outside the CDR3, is SQTIHQWPATLVQPVGSPLSLECTVEGTSNPNLYWYRQAAGRGLQLLFYSVGIGQISSEVPQNLSASRPQDRQFILSSKKLLLSDSGFYLCAWSGNSPLHFGNGTRLTVT.

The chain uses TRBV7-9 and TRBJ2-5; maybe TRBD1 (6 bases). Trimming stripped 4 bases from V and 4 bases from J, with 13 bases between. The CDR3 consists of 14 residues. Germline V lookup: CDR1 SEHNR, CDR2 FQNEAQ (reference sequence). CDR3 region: CASSSPSRGETQYF. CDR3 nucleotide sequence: TGTGCCAGCAGCTCACCTTCCAGGGGAGAGACCCAGTACTTC.

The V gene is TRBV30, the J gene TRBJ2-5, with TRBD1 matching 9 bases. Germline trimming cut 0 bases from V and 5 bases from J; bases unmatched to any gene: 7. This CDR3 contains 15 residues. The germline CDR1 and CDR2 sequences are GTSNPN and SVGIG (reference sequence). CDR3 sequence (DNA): TGTGCCTGGAGTGTACGTGGGACAGGGAGGGAGACCCAGTACTTC. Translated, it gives CAWSVRGTGRETQYF.

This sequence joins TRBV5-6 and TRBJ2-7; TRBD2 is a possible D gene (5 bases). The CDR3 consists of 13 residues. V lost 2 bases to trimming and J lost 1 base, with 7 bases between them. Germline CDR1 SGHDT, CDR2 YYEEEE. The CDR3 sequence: CASSLAESYEQYF. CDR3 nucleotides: TGTGCCAGCAGCTTAGCGGAGTCCTACGAGCAGTACTTC.

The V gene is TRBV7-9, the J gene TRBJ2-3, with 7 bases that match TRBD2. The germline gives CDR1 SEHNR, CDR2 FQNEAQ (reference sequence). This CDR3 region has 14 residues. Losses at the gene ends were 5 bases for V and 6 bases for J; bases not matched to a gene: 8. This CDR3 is CASSPSGWGDTQYF. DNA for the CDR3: TGTGCCAGCAGCCCTAGCGGCTGGGGGGATACGCAGTATTTT.

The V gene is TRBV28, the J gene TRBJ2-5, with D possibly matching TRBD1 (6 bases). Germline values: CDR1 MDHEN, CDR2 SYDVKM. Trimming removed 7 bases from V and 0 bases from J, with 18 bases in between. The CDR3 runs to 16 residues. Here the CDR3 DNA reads TGTGCCAGCAAACGGCCCAGGGGTGGGAACCAAGAGACCCAGTACTTC. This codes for CASKRPRGGNQETQYF.

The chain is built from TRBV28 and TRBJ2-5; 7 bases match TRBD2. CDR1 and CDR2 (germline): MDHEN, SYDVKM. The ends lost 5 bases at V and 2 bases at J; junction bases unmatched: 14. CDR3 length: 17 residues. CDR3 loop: CASSRRLALGWQETQYF. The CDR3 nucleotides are TGTGCCAGCAGTCGGCGACTAGCCCTCGGTTGGCAAGAGACCCAGTACTTC.

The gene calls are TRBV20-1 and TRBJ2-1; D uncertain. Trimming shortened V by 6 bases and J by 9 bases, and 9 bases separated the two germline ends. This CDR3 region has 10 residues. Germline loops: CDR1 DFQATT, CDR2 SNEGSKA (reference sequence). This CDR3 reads CSASSSEQFF. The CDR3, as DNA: TGCAGTGCGTCGTCAAGTGAGCAGTTCTTC.

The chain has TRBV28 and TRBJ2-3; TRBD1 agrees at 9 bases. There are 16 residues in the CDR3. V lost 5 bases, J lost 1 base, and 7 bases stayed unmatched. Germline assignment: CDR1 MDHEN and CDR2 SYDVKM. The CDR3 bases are TGTGCCAGCAGTGACAGCCGGGACAGGGGCACAGATACGCAGTATTTT. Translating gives CASSDSRDRGTDTQYF.

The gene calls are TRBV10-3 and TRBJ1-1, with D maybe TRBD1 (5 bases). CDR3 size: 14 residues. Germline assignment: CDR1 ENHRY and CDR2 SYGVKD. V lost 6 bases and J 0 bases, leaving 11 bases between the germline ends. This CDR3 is CAIRRGTLNTEAFF. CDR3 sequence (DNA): TGTGCCATCAGGAGGGGAACGCTGAACACTGAAGCTTTCTTT.

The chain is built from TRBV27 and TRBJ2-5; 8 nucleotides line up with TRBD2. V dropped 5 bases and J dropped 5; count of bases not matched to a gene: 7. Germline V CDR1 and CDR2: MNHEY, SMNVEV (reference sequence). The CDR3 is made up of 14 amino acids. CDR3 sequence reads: CASSPREREETQYF. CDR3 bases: TGTGCCAGCAGTCCGCGGGAGCGGGAGGAGACCCAGTACTTC.